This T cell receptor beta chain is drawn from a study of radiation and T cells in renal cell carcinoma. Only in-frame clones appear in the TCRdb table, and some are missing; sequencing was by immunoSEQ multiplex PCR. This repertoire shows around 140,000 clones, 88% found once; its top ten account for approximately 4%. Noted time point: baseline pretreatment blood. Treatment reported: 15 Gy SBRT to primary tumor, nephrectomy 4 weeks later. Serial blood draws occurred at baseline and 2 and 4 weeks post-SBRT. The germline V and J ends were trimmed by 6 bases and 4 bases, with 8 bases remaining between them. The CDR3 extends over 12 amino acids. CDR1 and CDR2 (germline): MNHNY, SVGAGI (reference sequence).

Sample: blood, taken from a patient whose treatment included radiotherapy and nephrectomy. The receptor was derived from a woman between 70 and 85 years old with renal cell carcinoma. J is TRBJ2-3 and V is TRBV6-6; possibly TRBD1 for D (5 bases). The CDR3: CASRSGSDTQYF. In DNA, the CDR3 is TGTGCCAGCAGGTCAGGGTCAGATACGCAGTATTTT.